One sample yielded the 14 T cell receptor beta chains listed below, sequenced in a study of a mutant IDH1 vaccine in newly diagnosed glioma (dated by TCRdb to the early 2020s). Libraries were prepared through the immunoSEQ multiplex PCR assay. Not all clones reach the TCRdb copy of this immuneACCESS table, which keeps in-frame sequences only. Checked studies attribute under half of the gap to unresolved V genes and leave the rest unexplained. The sample profile shows approximately 100,000 clones; approximately 90% of them were found once. Roughly 0.54% of the sample rests with the top ten. The label giving this sample's time point can be read as: baseline, week 1 (first vaccination visit). This specimen's treatment or condition label, per the study, means: pre-vaccination baseline after standard-of-care therapy. Source: PBMCs, taken from a glioma patient treated with radiotherapy, temozolomide or both. These receptors all stem from a woman in her forties or fifties with glioma.

The chain recombines TRBV4-2 with TRBJ1-2; 8 positions match TRBD1. This CDR3 has 15 amino acids. The germline gives CDR1 LGHNA, CDR2 YNFKEQ. V shed 4 bases, J shed 8 bases, and the junction held 12 bases outside the gene matches. The CDR3 region has the DNA TGTGCCAGCAGCCGCGGGACAGGCGGTCAGGAGGGCTACACCTTC. Translation: CASSRGTGGQEGYTF.

The chain is built from TRBV28 and TRBJ2-5; 8 positions agree with TRBD2. CDR1 and CDR2 (germline): MDHEN, SYDVKM. The CDR3 extends over 16 amino acids. V lost 4 bases to trimming and J lost 2 bases; unmatched junction nucleotides: 9. The CDR3 region is CASSSPGLGGQETQYF. In DNA, the CDR3 is TGTGCCAGCAGTTCCCCGGGACTAGGGGGGCAAGAGACCCAGTACTTC.

This rearrangement joins TRBV7-3 to TRBJ2-1, with 10 bases identical to TRBD1. The CDR3 has 16 amino acids. Germline trimming cut 3 bases from V and 5 bases from J; bases unmatched to any gene: 7. CDR1 and CDR2 from the germline V gene are SGHTA and FQGTGA. The CDR3 loop is CASSFADRGTNNEQFF. The CDR3 bases are TGTGCCAGCAGCTTTGCGGACAGGGGGACGAACAATGAGCAGTTCTTC.

This rearrangement joins TRBV29-1 to TRBJ2-7; tentative D call: TRBD2 (5 bases). Trimming took off 6 bases at V and 2 bases at J, with 14 bases between the two ends. The germline CDR1 and CDR2 sequences are SQVTM and ANQGSEA. The CDR3 runs to 13 residues. CDR3 nucleotides: TGCAGCGTAGCCGGGATCACGACCTACGAGCAGTACTTC. Amino acids: CSVAGITTYEQYF.

V and J are TRBV7-6 and TRBJ2-5; tentative D call: TRBD1 (5 bases). CDR1 is SGHVS, CDR2 FNYEAQ, per germline. The V end lost 6 bases, the J end lost 0 bases, and 11 bases lay between the germline ends. The CDR3 extends over 14 amino acids. CDR3: CASSFTGYQETQYF. CDR3 coding DNA: TGTGCCAGCAGTTTTACAGGCTACCAAGAGACCCAGTACTTC.

This sequence joins TRBV6-5 and TRBJ2-7; 10 nucleotides agree with TRBD2. This CDR3 contains 15 residues. V was pared by 3 bases and J by 2 bases, with 4 bases of the junction left unmatched. Germline-derived CDR1 and CDR2 are MNHEY and SVGAGI. Written as DNA, the CDR3 is TGTGCCAGCAGTTATGCAAGCGGGAGGGCCTACGAGCAGTACTTC. As protein: CASSYASGRAYEQYF.

This chain uses TRBV6-5 with TRBJ2-7; 9 bases are a match to TRBD1. The V segment lost 9 bases and the J segment 0 bases; nucleotides outside the gene matches: 9. The CDR3 extends over 15 amino acids. From germline, CDR1 is MNHEY and CDR2 SVGAGI. Here the CDR3 DNA reads TGTGCCAGTTACCGGGACAGGGTGCCCTCCTACGAGCAGTACTTC. Protein product: CASYRDRVPSYEQYF.

This clone was detected once. The chain is built from TRBV4-1 and TRBJ2-5, with D tentatively TRBD2 (5 bases). Germline lookup yields CDR1 MGHRA and CDR2 YSYEKL. Trimming pared 1 base from V and 4 bases from J, leaving 19 bases between. CDR3 length: 17 amino acids. The CDR3 loop is CASSQATREGVRETQYF. In DNA form, the CDR3 reads TGCGCCAGCAGCCAAGCCACCCGTGAGGGAGTCCGAGAGACCCAGTACTTC.

V usage is TRBV2 and J usage is TRBJ1-2; TRBD1 matches 7 bases. The CDR3 extends over 14 amino acids. Germline V gives CDR1 SNHLY, CDR2 FYNNEI. V was clipped by 5 bases and J by 6 bases; unmatched bases: 9. CDR3 protein: CASSMERGGDGYTF. The CDR3 DNA is TGTGCCAGCAGTATGGAGAGAGGGGGCGATGGCTACACCTTC.

V and J are TRBV13 and TRBJ1-4; a weak D match, TRBD1 (6 bases). Germline V gives CDR1 PRHDT, CDR2 FYEKMQ (reference sequence). This CDR3 has 15 amino acids. V was clipped by 5 bases and J by 7 bases, with 17 bases between them. CDR3 in DNA: TGTGCCAGCAGCCCCGCCAGGGGATGGGGTGAAAAACTGTTTTTT. As protein: CASSPARGWGEKLFF.

This clone was detected once. The V gene is TRBV27, the J gene TRBJ2-1; 10 bases are shared with TRBD1. There are 16 residues in the CDR3. Germline lookup yields CDR1 MNHEY and CDR2 SMNVEV (reference sequence). V shed 5 bases and J 6 bases; nucleotides not matched to a gene: 10. CDR3 nucleotide sequence: TGTGCCAGCAGTCCCCACCACCGGGACAGGGGCAATGAGCAGTTCTTC. The encoded protein is CASSPHHRDRGNEQFF.

This chain joins TRBV25-1 and TRBJ2-2; 7 bases agree with TRBD2. The V gene's germline CDR1 is MGHDK and CDR2 SYGVNS. V was clipped by 5 bases and J by 9 bases; unmatched bases: 9. The CDR3 spans 14 residues. This CDR3 is CASSRWEGRRELFF. CDR3 DNA: TGTGCCAGCAGTAGGTGGGAGGGGAGAAGGGAGCTGTTTTTT.

V is TRBV5-1 and J is TRBJ1-3, with D unresolved. CDR3 length: 15 amino acids. Per germline, CDR1 SGHRS and CDR2 YFSETQ. Trimming stripped 2 bases from V and 2 bases from J, with 11 bases between. This chain's CDR3 is CASSLTGQPGNTIYF. The CDR3 region has the DNA TGCGCCAGCAGCTTAACCGGGCAACCTGGAAACACCATATATTTT.

The chain carries TRBV6-1 and TRBJ2-7; D is possibly TRBD1 or TRBD2 (5 bases each). This CDR3 has 15 residues. Germline V CDR1 and CDR2: MNHNS, SASEGT. Trimming cost V 4 bases and J 6 bases, with 19 bases left between them. CDR3 in amino acids: CASSVQPGPDSEQYF. DNA for the CDR3: TGTGCCAGCAGTGTCCAACCGGGACCCGACTCCGAGCAGTACTTC.